This TCR beta chain was recorded in a study of cytomegalovirus exposure and HLA in healthy donors. This clone was counted once. V lost 1 base to trimming and J lost 0 bases; unmatched junction nucleotides: 7. Germline-derived CDR1 and CDR2 are SGHDN and FVKESK. The CDR3 totals 19 residues. Measured with immunoSEQ multiplex PCR; TCRdb has only the in-frame clones, and not every one. Of 150,000 to 200,000 clones in the sample, 85% were seen once. This TCR came from a man between 18 and 29 years old in good health and CMV-seropositive. This chain uses TRBV14 with TRBJ2-1, with TRBD2 identical over 12 bases. The sample consisted of PBMCs. The DNA of the CDR3 is TGTGCCAGCAGCCAAGTCCCGGGACTAGCGGGCCCCTCCTACAATGAGCAGTTCTTC. It is translated as CASSQVPGLAGPSYNEQFF.